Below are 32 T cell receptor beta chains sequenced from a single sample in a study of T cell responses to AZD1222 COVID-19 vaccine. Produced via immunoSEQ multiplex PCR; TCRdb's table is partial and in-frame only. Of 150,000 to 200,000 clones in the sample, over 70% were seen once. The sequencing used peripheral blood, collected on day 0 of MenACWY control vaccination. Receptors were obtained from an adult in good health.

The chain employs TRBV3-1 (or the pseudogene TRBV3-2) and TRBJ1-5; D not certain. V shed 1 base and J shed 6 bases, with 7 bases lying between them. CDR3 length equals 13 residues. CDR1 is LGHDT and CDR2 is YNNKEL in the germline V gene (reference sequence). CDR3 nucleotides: TGTGCCAGCAGCCAAGGGTCGGTTCAGCCCCAGCATTTT. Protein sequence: CASSQGSVQPQHF.

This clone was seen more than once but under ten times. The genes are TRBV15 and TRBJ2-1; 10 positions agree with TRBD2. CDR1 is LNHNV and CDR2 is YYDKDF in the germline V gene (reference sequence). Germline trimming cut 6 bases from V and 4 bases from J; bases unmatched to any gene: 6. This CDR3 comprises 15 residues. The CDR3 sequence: CATSPGTSAYNEQFF. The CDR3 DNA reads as TGTGCCACCAGTCCCGGGACTAGCGCATACAATGAGCAGTTCTTC.

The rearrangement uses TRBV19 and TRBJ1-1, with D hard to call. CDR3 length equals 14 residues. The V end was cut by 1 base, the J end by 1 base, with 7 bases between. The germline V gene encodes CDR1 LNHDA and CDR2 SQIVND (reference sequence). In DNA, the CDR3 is TGTGCCAGTAGTATAGTCCACCAGAACACTGAAGCTTTCTTT. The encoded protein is CASSIVHQNTEAFF.

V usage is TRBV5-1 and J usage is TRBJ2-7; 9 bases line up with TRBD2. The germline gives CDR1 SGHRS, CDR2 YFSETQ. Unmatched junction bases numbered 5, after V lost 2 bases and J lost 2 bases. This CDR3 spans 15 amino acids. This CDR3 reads CASSLELAGAYEQYF. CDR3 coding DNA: TGCGCCAGCAGCTTAGAACTAGCGGGCGCCTACGAGCAGTACTTC.

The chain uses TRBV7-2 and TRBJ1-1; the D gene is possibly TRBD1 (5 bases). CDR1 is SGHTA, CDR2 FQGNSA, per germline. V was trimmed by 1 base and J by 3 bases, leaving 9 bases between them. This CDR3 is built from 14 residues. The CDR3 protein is CASSLVAGDTEAFF. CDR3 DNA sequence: TGTGCCAGCAGCTTAGTAGCGGGGGACACTGAAGCTTTCTTT.

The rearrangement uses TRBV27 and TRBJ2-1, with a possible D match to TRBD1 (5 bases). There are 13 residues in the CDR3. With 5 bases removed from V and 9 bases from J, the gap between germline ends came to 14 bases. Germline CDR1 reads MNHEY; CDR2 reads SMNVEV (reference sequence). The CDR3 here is CASSPNPGFEQFF. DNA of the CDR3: TGTGCCAGCAGTCCGAACCCAGGGTTTGAGCAGTTCTTC.

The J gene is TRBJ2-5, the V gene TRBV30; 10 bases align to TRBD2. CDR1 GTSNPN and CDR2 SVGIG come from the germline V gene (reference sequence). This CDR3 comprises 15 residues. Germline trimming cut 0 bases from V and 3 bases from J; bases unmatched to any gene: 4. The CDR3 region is CAWSVLGLAEETQYF. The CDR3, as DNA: TGTGCCTGGAGTGTACTAGGACTAGCGGAAGAGACCCAGTACTTC.

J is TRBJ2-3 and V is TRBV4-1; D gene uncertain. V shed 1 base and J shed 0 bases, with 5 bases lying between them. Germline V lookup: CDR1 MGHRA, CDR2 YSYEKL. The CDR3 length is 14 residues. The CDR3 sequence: CASSQVPSTDTQYF. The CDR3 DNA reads TGCGCCAGCAGCCAAGTTCCTAGCACAGATACGCAGTATTTT.

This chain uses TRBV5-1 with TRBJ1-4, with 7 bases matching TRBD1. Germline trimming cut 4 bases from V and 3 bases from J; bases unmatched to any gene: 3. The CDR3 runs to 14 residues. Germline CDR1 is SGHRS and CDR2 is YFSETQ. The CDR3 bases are TGCGCCAGCAGCCTGGGACAGCCTAATGAAAAACTGTTTTTT. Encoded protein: CASSLGQPNEKLFF.

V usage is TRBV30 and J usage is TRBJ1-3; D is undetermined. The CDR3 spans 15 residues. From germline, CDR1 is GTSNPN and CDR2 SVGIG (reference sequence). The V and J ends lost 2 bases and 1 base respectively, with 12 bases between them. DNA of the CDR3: TGTGCCTGGAGTTACGGGGTACCTTCTGGAAACACCATATATTTT. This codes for CAWSYGVPSGNTIYF.

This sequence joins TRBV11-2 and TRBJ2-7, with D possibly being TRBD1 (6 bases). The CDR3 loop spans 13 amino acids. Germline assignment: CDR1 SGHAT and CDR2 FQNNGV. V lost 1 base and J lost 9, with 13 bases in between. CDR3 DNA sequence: TGTGCCAGCAGCTTAGGGGACAATCCCTCGCAGTACTTC. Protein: CASSLGDNPSQYF.

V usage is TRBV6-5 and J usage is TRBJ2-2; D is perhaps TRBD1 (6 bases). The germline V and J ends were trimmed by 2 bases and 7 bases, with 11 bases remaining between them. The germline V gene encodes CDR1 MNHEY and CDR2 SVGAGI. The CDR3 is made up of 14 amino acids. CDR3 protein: CASSYPGVGGELFF. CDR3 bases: TGTGCCAGCAGTTACCCAGGGGTGGGCGGGGAGCTGTTTTTT.

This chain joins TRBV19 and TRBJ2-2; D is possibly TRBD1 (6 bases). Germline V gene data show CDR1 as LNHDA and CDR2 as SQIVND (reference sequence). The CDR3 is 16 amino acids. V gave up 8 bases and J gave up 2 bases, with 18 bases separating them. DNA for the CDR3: TGTGCCAGTGGGTCTGGACAGAGGGGCAACACCGGGGAGCTGTTTTTT. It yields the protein CASGSGQRGNTGELFF.

CDR3 residues: CASKGLAGGNRPGNEQFF. CDR3 nucleotide sequence: TGTGCCAGTAAGGGACTAGCGGGAGGTAATAGACCCGGGAATGAGCAGTTCTTC. J is TRBJ2-1 and V is TRBV19; TRBD2 matches 15 bases. CDR3 length: 18 amino acids. Germline CDR1 reads LNHDA; CDR2 reads SQIVND (reference sequence). V lost 7 bases to trimming and J lost 7 bases; unmatched junction nucleotides: 14. The full variable domain, its missing parts supplied by reference TRBV19 and TRBJ2-1, is DGGITQSPKYLFRKEGQNVTLSCEQNLNHDAMYWYRQDPGQGLRLIYYSQIVNDFQKGDIAEGYSVSREKKESFPLTVTSAQKNPTAFYLCASKGLAGGNRPGNEQFFGPGTRLTVL.

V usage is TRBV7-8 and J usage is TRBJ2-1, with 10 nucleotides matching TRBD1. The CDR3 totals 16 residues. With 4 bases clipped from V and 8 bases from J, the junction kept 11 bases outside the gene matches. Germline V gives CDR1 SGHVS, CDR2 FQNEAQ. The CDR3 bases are TGTGCCAGCAGCTCCCGAATCGGACAGGGGGGGGATGAGCAGTTCTTC. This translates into CASSSRIGQGGDEQFF.

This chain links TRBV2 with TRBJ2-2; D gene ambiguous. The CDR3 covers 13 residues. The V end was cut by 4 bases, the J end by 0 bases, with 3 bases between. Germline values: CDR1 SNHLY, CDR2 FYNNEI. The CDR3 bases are TGTGCCAGCAGTGGGGCGAACACCGGGGAGCTGTTTTTT. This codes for CASSGANTGELFF.

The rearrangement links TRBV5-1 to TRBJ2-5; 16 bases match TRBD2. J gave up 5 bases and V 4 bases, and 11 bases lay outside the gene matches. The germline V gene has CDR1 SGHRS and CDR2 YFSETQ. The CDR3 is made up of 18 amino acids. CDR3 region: CASSRGTSGGAVSETQYF. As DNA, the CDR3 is TGCGCCAGCAGCCGCGGGACTAGCGGGGGGGCGGTCTCCGAGACCCAGTACTTC.

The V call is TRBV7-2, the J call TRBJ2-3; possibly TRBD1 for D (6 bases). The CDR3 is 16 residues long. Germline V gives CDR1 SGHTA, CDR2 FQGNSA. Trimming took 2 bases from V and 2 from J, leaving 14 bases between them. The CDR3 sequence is CASSLPRQDFTDTQYF. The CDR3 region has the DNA TGTGCCAGCAGCTTACCCCGACAGGACTTCACAGATACGCAGTATTTT.

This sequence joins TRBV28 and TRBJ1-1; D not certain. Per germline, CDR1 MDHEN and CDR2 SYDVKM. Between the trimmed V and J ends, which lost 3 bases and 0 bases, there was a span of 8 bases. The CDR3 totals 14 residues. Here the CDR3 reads CASSFPGMNTEAFF. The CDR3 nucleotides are TGTGCCAGCAGTTTCCCAGGAATGAACACTGAAGCTTTCTTT.

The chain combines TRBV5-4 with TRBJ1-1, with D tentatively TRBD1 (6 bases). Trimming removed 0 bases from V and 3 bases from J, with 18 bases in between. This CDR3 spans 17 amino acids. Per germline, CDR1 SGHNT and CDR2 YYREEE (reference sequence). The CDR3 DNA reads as TGTGCCAGCAGCTTGGCCGGGGGGCTCAGCGGGGACACTGAAGCTTTCTTT. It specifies CASSLAGGLSGDTEAFF.

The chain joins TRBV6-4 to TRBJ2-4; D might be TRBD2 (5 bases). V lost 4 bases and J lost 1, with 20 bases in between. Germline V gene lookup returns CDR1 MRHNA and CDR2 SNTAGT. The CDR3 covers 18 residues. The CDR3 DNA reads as TGTGCCAGCAGTGCCCCCCGGAAGGTGGGAGTGGCCAAAAACATTCAGTACTTC. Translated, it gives CASSAPRKVGVAKNIQYF.

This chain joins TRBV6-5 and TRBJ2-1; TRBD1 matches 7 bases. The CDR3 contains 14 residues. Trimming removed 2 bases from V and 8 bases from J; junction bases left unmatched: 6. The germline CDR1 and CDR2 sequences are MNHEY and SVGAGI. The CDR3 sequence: CASSYDRVRDEQFF. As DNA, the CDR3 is TGTGCCAGCAGTTACGACAGGGTGCGTGATGAGCAGTTCTTC.

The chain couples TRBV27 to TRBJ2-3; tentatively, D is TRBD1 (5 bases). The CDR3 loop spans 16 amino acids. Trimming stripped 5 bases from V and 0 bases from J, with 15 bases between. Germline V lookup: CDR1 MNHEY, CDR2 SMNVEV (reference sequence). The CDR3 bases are TGTGCCAGCAGTACCGGCCCCAGGGTTAGCACAGATACGCAGTATTTT. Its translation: CASSTGPRVSTDTQYF.

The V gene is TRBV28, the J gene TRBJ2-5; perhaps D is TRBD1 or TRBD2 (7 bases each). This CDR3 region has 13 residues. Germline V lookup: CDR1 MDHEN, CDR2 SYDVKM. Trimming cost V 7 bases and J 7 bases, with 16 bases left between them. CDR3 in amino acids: CASNRGDSGTQYF. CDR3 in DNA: TGTGCCAGCAACCGGGGGGACAGTGGGACCCAGTACTTC.

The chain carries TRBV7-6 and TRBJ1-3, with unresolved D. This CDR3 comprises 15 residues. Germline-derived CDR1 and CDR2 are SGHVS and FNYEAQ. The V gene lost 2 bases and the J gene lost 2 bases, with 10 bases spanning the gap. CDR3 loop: CASSLNTRPGNTIYF. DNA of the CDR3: TGTGCCAGCAGCTTAAACACCCGTCCTGGAAACACCATATATTTT.

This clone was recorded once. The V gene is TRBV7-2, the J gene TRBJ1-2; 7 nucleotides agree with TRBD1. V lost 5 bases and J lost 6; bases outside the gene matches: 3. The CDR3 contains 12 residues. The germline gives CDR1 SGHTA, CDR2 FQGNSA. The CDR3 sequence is CASSVGTDGYTF. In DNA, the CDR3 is TGTGCCAGCAGCGTCGGGACAGATGGCTACACCTTC.

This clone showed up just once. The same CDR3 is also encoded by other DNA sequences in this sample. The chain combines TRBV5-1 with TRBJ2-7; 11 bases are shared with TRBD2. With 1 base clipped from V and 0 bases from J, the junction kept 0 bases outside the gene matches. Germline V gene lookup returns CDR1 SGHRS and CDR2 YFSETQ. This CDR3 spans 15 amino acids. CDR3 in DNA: TGCGCCAGCAGCTTGACTAGCGGGAGCTCCTACGAGCAGTACTTC. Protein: CASSLTSGSSYEQYF.

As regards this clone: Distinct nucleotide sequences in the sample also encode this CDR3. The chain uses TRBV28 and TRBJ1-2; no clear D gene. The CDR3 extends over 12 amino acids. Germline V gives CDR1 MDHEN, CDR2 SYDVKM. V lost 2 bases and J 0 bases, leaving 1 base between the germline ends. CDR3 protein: CASSLANYGYTF. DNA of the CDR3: TGTGCCAGCAGTTTAGCTAACTATGGCTACACCTTC.

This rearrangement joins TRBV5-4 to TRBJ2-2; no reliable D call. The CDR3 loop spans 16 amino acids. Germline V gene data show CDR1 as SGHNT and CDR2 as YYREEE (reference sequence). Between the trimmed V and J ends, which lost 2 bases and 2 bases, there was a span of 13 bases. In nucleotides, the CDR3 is TGTGCCAGCAGCTTTGCTCGAGACATTAACACCGGGGAGCTGTTTTTT. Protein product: CASSFARDINTGELFF.

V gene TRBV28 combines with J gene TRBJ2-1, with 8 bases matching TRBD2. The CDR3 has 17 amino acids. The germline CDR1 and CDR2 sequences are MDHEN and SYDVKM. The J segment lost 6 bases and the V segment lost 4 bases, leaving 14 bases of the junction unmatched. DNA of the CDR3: TGTGCCAGCAGTTCACTACAGGGAGCGGGGGCTCCCAATGAGCAGTTCTTC. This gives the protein CASSSLQGAGAPNEQFF.

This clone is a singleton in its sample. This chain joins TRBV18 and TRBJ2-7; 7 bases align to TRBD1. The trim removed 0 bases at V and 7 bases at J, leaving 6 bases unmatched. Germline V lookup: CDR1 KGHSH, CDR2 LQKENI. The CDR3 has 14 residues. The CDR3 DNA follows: TGTGCCAGCTCACCACCGAGAGACAGGGATGAGCAGTACTTC. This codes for CASSPPRDRDEQYF. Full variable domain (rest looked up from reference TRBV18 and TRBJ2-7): NAGVMQNPRHLVRRRGQEARLRCSPMKGHSHVYWYRQLPEEGLKFMVYLQKENIIDESGMPKERFSAEFPKEGPSILRIQQVVRGDSAAYFCASSPPRDRDEQYFGPGTRLTVT.

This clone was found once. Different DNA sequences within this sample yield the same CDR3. The CDR3: CASSFPGEDTQYF. In DNA form, the CDR3 reads TGCGCCAGCAGCTTCCCAGGGGAGGATACGCAGTATTTT. V gene TRBV5-1 combines with J gene TRBJ2-3, with a tentative D call TRBD1 (6 bases). This CDR3 region has 13 residues. Germline CDR1 reads SGHRS; CDR2 reads YFSETQ. V shed 2 bases and J shed 6 bases, with 10 bases lying between them.